This T cell receptor (beta chain) was captured by sequencing in a study of T-cell memory formation after mild COVID-19. On the study more broadly: TCR clusters largely stayed donor specific.

Remarks on this clonotype: Antigen: not known.

Whole-study findings and limits: CD4+ clones that contracted lay mainly in CM and EM; CD8+ ones lay in EMRA.

One entry per CDR3 protein, called by TCRdb with MiXCR from the 5' RACE reads. The sample lists roughly 130,000 distinct CDR3 sequences, approximately 6.2% seen once, with roughly 2% in the top ten. Sequencing was done on a sample of PBMCs or a T cell subset sorted from them (not recorded which). The TCR comes from an adult woman who had mild COVID-19 (a few samples of this study predate the infection). Cell type and time point are not known.

The CDR3 nucleotides read TGTGCCAGCAGCCGCGGGACTAACCACGTGGAGCTGTTTTTT. Translation: CASSRGTNHVELFF. The J gene is TRBJ2-2, the V gene TRBV6-2 or TRBV6-3; 7 bases fit TRBD2. V was pared by 6 bases and J by 10 bases, with 11 bases of the junction left unmatched. CDR1 is MNHEY and CDR2 is SVGEGT in the germline V gene. The length of the CDR3 is 14 residues.